This T cell receptor beta chain originates from a study of lymphopenia after photon versus proton radiotherapy. V gave up 1 base and J gave up 4 bases; unmatched junction bases: 0. Germline values: CDR1 SQVTM, CDR2 ANQGSEA. This CDR3 is 12 amino acids long. Clones were sequenced by immunoSEQ multiplex PCR, and TCRdb holds only the in-frame ones, with some missing. The data hold fewer than 25,000 clones, with roughly 84% observed a single time. Overall study results and limits: Proton therapy kept repertoires fairly stable, unlike photons, which gained effector/memory cells. Better survival with proton therapy was suggested as possible, not demonstrated. After lymphocyte nadir, photon-treated repertoires showed oligoclonal expansion, especially CD8+ Temra.

Comment on this clone: Its antigen is not identified.

The sequencing here drew on peripheral blood, taken from a patient treated with photon-based radiotherapy. V gene TRBV29-1 combines with J gene TRBJ2-5, with 7 bases aligning to TRBD2. The clonotype originates from a man aged 40-49 years with gastric cancer. The CDR3 DNA reads as TGCAGCGTTGAAGCTAGCGGAGAGACCCAGTACTTC. It yields the protein CSVEASGETQYF.